One sample yielded the 27 T cell receptor beta chains listed below, sequenced in a study of blood T cell repertoires in COVID-19. Here immunoSEQ multiplex PCR was the method, and the copy in TCRdb shows in-frame clones only, minus some. Among 85,000 to 90,000 clones listed, roughly four fifths were seen once. Input material: peripheral blood. The receptors were sampled from a woman aged 80 or over with acute or convalescent COVID-19.

The V call is TRBV9, the J call TRBJ1-1; 9 bases are shared with TRBD1. Germline CDR1 is SGDLS and CDR2 is YYNGEE. This CDR3 is built from 14 residues. Trimming cost V 3 bases and J 5 bases; bases outside gene matches: 5. CDR3 DNA sequence: TGTGCCAGCAGCGGCGGACAGGGGTCGACTGAAGCTTTCTTT. It translates to CASSGGQGSTEAFF.

The genes are TRBV7-2 and TRBJ2-2, with D possibly being TRBD1 (6 bases). The CDR3 totals 15 residues. The germline CDR1 and CDR2 sequences are SGHTA and FQGNSA. With 2 bases removed from V and 1 base from J, the gap between germline ends came to 8 bases. CDR3 sequence (DNA): TGTGCCAGCAGCTTACAGGGGATGAACACCGGGGAGCTGTTTTTT. This translates into CASSLQGMNTGELFF.

This chain connects TRBV28 to TRBJ1-5, with D hard to call. Germline V CDR1 and CDR2: MDHEN, SYDVKM. The length of the CDR3 is 15 residues. With 8 bases removed from V and 2 bases from J, the gap between germline ends came to 16 bases. The CDR3 is CASFTPAGGNQPQHF. CDR3 in DNA: TGTGCCAGCTTCACCCCAGCCGGGGGCAATCAGCCCCAGCATTTT.

The chain has TRBV5-6 and TRBJ1-6; the D is unclear. From germline, CDR1 is SGHDT and CDR2 YYEEEE. V shed 4 bases and J shed 0 bases, with 11 bases lying between them. There are 16 residues in the CDR3. The CDR3, as DNA: TGTGCCAGCAGCCCGACGGCTAGCTCCTATAATTCACCCCTCCACTTT. Translating it yields CASSPTASSYNSPLHF. Full variable domain (missing parts from reference TRBV5-6 and TRBJ1-6): DAGVTQSPTHLIKTRGQQVTLRCSPKSGHDTVSWYQQALGQGPQFIFQYYEEEERQRGNFPDRFSGHQFPNYSSELNVNALLLGDSALYLCASSPTASSYNSPLHFGNGTRLTVT.

The rearrangement uses TRBV14 and TRBJ2-1, with 12 bases identical to TRBD2. The J segment lost 9 bases and the V segment lost 1 base, leaving 19 bases of the junction unmatched. The CDR3 sequence is 20 residues long. The V gene's germline CDR1 is SGHDN and CDR2 FVKESK. DNA of the CDR3: TGTGCCAGCAGCCAAGCCCGAGGGCTAGCGGGAGGGCTCTCGGTGGGTGAGCAGTTCTTC. It yields the protein CASSQARGLAGGLSVGEQFF.

The rearrangement joins TRBV4-1 to TRBJ1-4, with 8 positions matching TRBD1. Per germline, CDR1 MGHRA and CDR2 YSYEKL. V shed 3 bases and J 8 bases; nucleotides not matched to a gene: 8. The CDR3 runs 15 residues. CDR3 DNA: TGCGCCAGCAGCCAGAACAGGGGGTCTGGCGAAAAACTGTTTTTT. This codes for CASSQNRGSGEKLFF.

The chain recombines TRBV28 with TRBJ2-7; the D gene is possibly TRBD1 (6 bases). Germline V CDR1 and CDR2: MDHEN, SYDVKM. The CDR3 totals 16 residues. V was trimmed by 5 bases and J by 0 bases, leaving 17 bases between them. Written as DNA, the CDR3 is TGTGCCAGCAGTCCCGCCCACAGGGATCTCTCCTACGAGCAGTACTTC. This codes for CASSPAHRDLSYEQYF.

This clone was seen more than once but under ten times. This specimen includes other DNA sequences encoding the same CDR3. The rearrangement links TRBV4-1 to TRBJ1-3; tentative D call: TRBD1 (6 bases). The CDR3 runs 16 residues. Trimming took off 0 bases at V and 3 bases at J, with 12 bases between the two ends. Germline V gene data show CDR1 as MGHRA and CDR2 as YSYEKL. The CDR3 sequence is CASSQDPRGSGNTIYF. DNA of the CDR3: TGCGCCAGCAGCCAAGACCCCAGGGGAAGTGGAAACACCATATATTTT.

The V gene is TRBV11-1, the J gene TRBJ2-2; no reliable D call. V dropped 0 bases and J dropped 7 bases, with 12 bases sitting between them. The CDR3 covers 15 residues. Germline loops: CDR1 SGHAT, CDR2 FQDESV (reference sequence). The chain's CDR3 is CASSLAPRVSGELFF. CDR3 nucleotides: TGTGCCAGCAGCTTAGCGCCACGGGTTAGCGGGGAGCTGTTTTTT.

The CDR3 reads CATSRSKGGQGETQYF. The DNA of the CDR3 is TGTGCCACCAGCAGATCTAAGGGAGGGCAGGGGGAGACCCAGTACTTC. The chain carries TRBV15 and TRBJ2-5, with a weak D call TRBD2 (7 bases). This CDR3 has 16 residues. Germline values: CDR1 LNHNV, CDR2 YYDKDF (reference sequence). The germline V and J ends were trimmed by 2 bases and 5 bases, with 18 bases remaining between them.

The chain has TRBV5-1 and TRBJ2-5, with TRBD2 identical over 7 bases. Per the germline V gene, CDR1 is SGHRS and CDR2 is YFSETQ. This CDR3 is built from 19 residues. V was pared by 0 bases and J by 5 bases, with 19 bases of the junction left unmatched. Written as DNA, the CDR3 is TGCGCCAGCAGCTTGGCCCCCAGGGTCGCGGGAGCGAGCTGGGAGACCCAGTACTTC. Its protein product is CASSLAPRVAGASWETQYF.

The chain uses TRBV20-1 and TRBJ1-2; perhaps TRBD1 as D (6 bases). This CDR3 comprises 10 residues. CDR1 is DFQATT and CDR2 is SNEGSKA in the germline V gene (reference sequence). Trimming left V 3 bases short and J 8 bases short, with 7 bases between. CDR3 coding DNA: TGCAGTGCTAGGAGGGGGGGCTACACCTTC. Encoded protein: CSARRGGYTF.

The V gene is TRBV29-1, the J gene TRBJ1-6; possibly TRBD1 for D (5 bases). Germline V gives CDR1 SQVTM, CDR2 ANQGSEA. The CDR3 has 11 amino acids. Trimming stripped 6 bases from V and 14 bases from J, with 14 bases between. CDR3 in DNA: TGCAGCGTCCTTATCGGACAAACCCTCCACTTT. Its protein is CSVLIGQTLHF.

The CDR3 spells CASSQDMGATVPQYF. Here the CDR3 DNA reads TGTGCCAGCAGCCAAGATATGGGGGCTACAGTTCCGCAGTATTTT. The rearrangement uses TRBV3-1 (or the pseudogene TRBV3-2) and TRBJ2-3; tentative D call: TRBD1 (6 bases). This CDR3 has 15 amino acids. Germline V lookup: CDR1 LGHDT, CDR2 YNNKEL (reference sequence). V was shortened by 0 bases and J by 10 bases, with 17 bases between the two germline ends.

V is TRBV1 and J is TRBJ2-3; TRBD1, the table's D call, was not compared with the DNA. TRBV1 represents a pseudogene. This CDR3 is 14 amino acids long. As DNA, the CDR3 is TGCACCAGCGGTACAGGGGGAAACACAGATACGCAGTATTTT. This gives the protein CTSGTGGNTDTQYF.

V and J are TRBV19 and TRBJ2-2; 8 nucleotides align to TRBD2. This CDR3 has 15 amino acids. V dropped 6 bases and J dropped 1; count of bases not matched to a gene: 4. Per germline, CDR1 LNHDA and CDR2 SQIVND (reference sequence). Here the CDR3 reads CASSRGGLNTGELFF. In nucleotides, the CDR3 is TGTGCCAGTAGCCGGGGGGGCCTGAACACCGGGGAGCTGTTTTTT.

This clone was seen only once. The J gene is TRBJ1-5, the V gene TRBV6-2 or TRBV6-3; the D is unclear. The CDR3 spans 14 residues. Trimming removed 4 bases at V and 5 bases at J, with 12 bases between. Germline CDR1 is MNHEY and CDR2 is SVGEGT. The CDR3, as DNA: TGTGCCAGCAGTTCCCGGACGGGATATCAGCCCCAGCATTTT. Its protein product is CASSSRTGYQPQHF.

The rearrangement joins TRBV7-9 to TRBJ2-2; 9 bases are a match to TRBD1. The CDR3 runs to 16 residues. Germline V gene data show CDR1 as SEHNR and CDR2 as FQNEAQ (reference sequence). J lost 5 bases, V lost 5 bases, and 9 bases had no gene match. CDR3 region: CASSRTGTGITGELFF. DNA of the CDR3: TGTGCCAGCAGCAGAACCGGGACAGGGATTACCGGGGAGCTGTTTTTT.

As DNA, the CDR3 is TGTGCCAGCAGCTGGGGCAGGGCAAACACCATATATTTT. Translated: CASSWGRANTIYF. The chain recombines TRBV7-2 with TRBJ1-3; the D gene is possibly TRBD1 (5 bases). CDR1 and CDR2 from the germline V gene are SGHTA and FQGNSA. V shed 4 bases and J shed 6 bases, with 10 bases lying between them. The CDR3 consists of 13 residues.

This clone was observed a handful of times. The chain carries TRBV5-1 and TRBJ2-1, with 10 bases that match TRBD2. The V segment lost 0 bases and the J segment 9 bases; nucleotides outside the gene matches: 6. CDR1 is SGHRS, CDR2 YFSETQ, per germline. CDR3 length: 15 amino acids. CDR3 protein: CASSLDLAGAGEQFF. The DNA of the CDR3 is TGCGCCAGCAGCTTGGACCTAGCGGGGGCGGGTGAGCAGTTCTTC.

The chain uses TRBV5-4 and TRBJ2-3; 13 nucleotides agree with TRBD2. Germline assignment: CDR1 SGHNT and CDR2 YYREEE (reference sequence). The junction had 7 bases not matched to a gene; V was cut back by 4 bases and J by 2 bases. This CDR3 comprises 17 residues. The CDR3 DNA reads TGTGCCAGCAGCCCCGGGACTAGCGGGGCGTACACAGATACGCAGTATTTT. Translation: CASSPGTSGAYTDTQYF.

The genes are TRBV12-3 or TRBV12-4 and TRBJ1-2; TRBD1 might be the D (5 bases). The CDR3 is made up of 13 amino acids. Trimming left V 5 bases short and J 7 bases short, with 14 bases between. The CDR3 nucleotides are TGTGCCAGCAGTGTCAGGGTTCTCTCTGGCTACACCTTC. Encoded protein: CASSVRVLSGYTF.

The V call is TRBV7-2, the J call TRBJ1-5; TRBD1 matches at 7 bases. CDR3 length: 14 residues. Germline CDR1 reads SGHTA; CDR2 reads FQGNSA. Unmatched junction bases numbered 7, after V lost 5 bases and J lost 6 bases. CDR3 nucleotides: TGTGCCAGCAGCCAAAGCGCAGGGGGTCAGCCCCAGCATTTT. It is translated as CASSQSAGGQPQHF. Using reference TRBV7-2 and TRBJ1-5 for the parts outside the CDR3, the full variable domain is GAGVSQSPSNKVTEKGKDVELRCDPISGHTALYWYRQSLGQGLEFLIYFQGNSAPDKSGLPSDRFSAERTGGSVSTLTIQRTQQEDSAVYLCASSQSAGGQPQHFGDGTRLSIL.

The V call is TRBV14, the J call TRBJ2-1, with D possibly being TRBD1 (5 bases). Trimming shortened V by 5 bases and J by 5 bases, and 16 bases separated the two germline ends. This CDR3 is 15 amino acids long. Germline loops: CDR1 SGHDN, CDR2 FVKESK. CDR3 coding DNA: TGTGCCAGCAGCAGGGGCTTTCACACTAACAATGAGCAGTTCTTC. Protein product: CASSRGFHTNNEQFF.

This chain uses TRBV7-9 with TRBJ2-1; TRBD2 agrees at 9 bases. V was pared by 3 bases and J by 8 bases, with 5 bases of the junction left unmatched. Germline lookup yields CDR1 SEHNR and CDR2 FQNEAQ (reference sequence). This CDR3 comprises 14 residues. The CDR3 loop is CASSFSGRLDEQFF. Here the CDR3 DNA reads TGTGCCAGCAGCTTTAGCGGGAGATTGGATGAGCAGTTCTTC.

DNA of the CDR3: TGTGCCAGCAGCTTAGCAGGGGGCGGTGGCTACGAGCAGTACTTC. Its protein is CASSLAGGGGYEQYF. The chain uses TRBV7-6 and TRBJ2-7; 7 nucleotides line up with TRBD1. The V gene end was trimmed by 0 bases and the J gene end by 3 bases; junction bases not matched to a gene: 5. CDR1 SGHVS and CDR2 FNYEAQ come from the germline V gene. The CDR3 runs to 15 residues.

V gene TRBV2 combines with J gene TRBJ2-1; 10 positions agree with TRBD2. Losses at the gene ends were 8 bases for V and 5 bases for J; bases not matched to a gene: 9. The CDR3 spans 15 residues. The germline gives CDR1 SNHLY, CDR2 FYNNEI. The CDR3 sequence: CASHNSGRANNEQFF. In DNA form, the CDR3 reads TGTGCCAGCCATAACAGCGGGAGGGCTAACAATGAGCAGTTCTTC.